This T cell receptor beta chain emerged from a study of a mutant IDH1 vaccine in newly diagnosed glioma (dated by TCRdb to about 2021). A note on the overall study: In the chemotherapy-containing groups, vaccination started alongside temozolomide cycles, whereas in patients who had radiotherapy alone it started 4-6 weeks after radiotherapy. Of the approximately 34 treated patients, approximately 60% were male and 37.5% were female, and a mean age of approximately 40 years was recorded. Prior to enrollment, patients had been given standard therapy consisting of radiotherapy alone, temozolomide alone, or radiochemotherapy with temozolomide, with the combination given to most patients. The week-35 safety follow-up was designated visit V12, and the week-47 end of study was designated visit V13. Peripheral blood was collected at six visits: V03 (baseline), V05, V07, V10, V12 and V13. Longitudinal TCRB deep sequencing was performed for approximately 24 treated patients wherever samples were available for exploratory analyses. Paper-wide results and their limitations: Pseudoprogression appeared unrelated to alterations in the top peripheral T cell clonotypes detected by TCRB sequencing. The authors stated that sample limitations prevented analyses of patient blood samples from being reproduced. Availability determined which PBMC samples were chosen for TCRB deep sequencing. Vaccine-induced immune responses across multiple MHC alleles were detected in 85% to 95% of patients.

The time point tag for this specimen amounts to: week 47, end of study. Each vaccine dose was 300 ug of a 20-mer mutant IDH1 peptide in Montanide, given subcutaneously with topical imiquimod. Patients received eight vaccinations in weeks 1, 3, 5, 7, 11, 15, 19 and 23, corresponding to visits V03 through V10. Newly diagnosed WHO grade 3 or 4 IDH1-mutant astrocytomas showing loss of nuclear ATRX were present in the donors. The samples were drawn from NOA16, a multicentre, single-arm, open-label phase I trial in Germany that tested a mutant IDH1 peptide vaccine in humans for the first time. Genomic DNA for TCRB sequencing was isolated from EDTA blood with the DNeasy Blood and Tissue Kit. This clone was detected only a few times. No antigen is known for it. No clone much larger than this one lies a single base away; base qualities are absent. Via the germline V gene (reference sequence), CDR1 is SEHNR and CDR2 FQNEAQ. Taken from cysteine to phenylalanine, the CDR3 has 15 residues. Only the CDR3 part of the read is kept: 45 bases, read in frame from the first base. The germline V end is reduced by 5 bases and the J end by 8 bases; junction bases left unmatched: 10.

To prepare the library, the immunoSEQ multiplex PCR assay was applied. Rearranged TCR beta chain sequences were amplified with the hsTCRB Kit following the manufacturer's protocol. Sequencing of TCRB libraries was carried out on an Illumina MiSeq. The paper's data handling went like this. The proprietary platform of the kit vendor was used for demultiplexing, trimming and gene mapping. The clones in this table, taken by TCRdb from immuneACCESS, are in-frame only. Not every clone is retained; where verified, under half of the shortfall comes from an unresolved V gene, and the cause of the rest is unknown. From that table come the V and J calls and clone size; the DNA was used to work out D and trimming. The sample profile shows 10,000 to 15,000 clones; just over 75% of them were found once. The ten largest clones capture 3.5% to 5% of the sample.

The specimen comprised PBMCs, sampled from a glioma patient whose treatment included an IDH1 peptide vaccine. This sequence originates from a woman aged 40 to 49 with glioma. Here the chain combines TRBV7-9 and TRBJ2-2, and 8 bases in between align with TRBD2. The CDR3 protein is CASSPTGLARGELFF. The nucleotides read TGTGCCAGCAGCCCGACCGGACTAGCTCGAGGGGAGCTGTTTTTT.